This record covers a single TCR beta chain. Samples came from healthy bone marrow donors. The data were taken from a study of cytomegalovirus exposure and HLA in healthy donors. The PCR had 60 Vbeta and 13 Jbeta primers. Generated by immunoSEQ multiplex PCR, the TCRdb table keeps only in-frame clones and is missing some. The sample records 100,000 to 150,000 clones, over 60% being singletons. Per the germline V gene, CDR1 is DFQATT and CDR2 is SNEGSKA (reference sequence). The CDR3 runs 10 residues. V lost 5 bases, J lost 3 bases, and 5 bases lay in between. This TCR derives from a woman aged 55-69 years in good health and CMV-seropositive. The V and J genes are TRBV20-1 and TRBJ2-7; D gene ambiguous. The sample taken for sequencing was PBMCs. The DNA for the CDR3 is TGCAGTGCTCAGAACTACGAGCAGTACTTC. Amino acid sequence: CSAQNYEQYF.